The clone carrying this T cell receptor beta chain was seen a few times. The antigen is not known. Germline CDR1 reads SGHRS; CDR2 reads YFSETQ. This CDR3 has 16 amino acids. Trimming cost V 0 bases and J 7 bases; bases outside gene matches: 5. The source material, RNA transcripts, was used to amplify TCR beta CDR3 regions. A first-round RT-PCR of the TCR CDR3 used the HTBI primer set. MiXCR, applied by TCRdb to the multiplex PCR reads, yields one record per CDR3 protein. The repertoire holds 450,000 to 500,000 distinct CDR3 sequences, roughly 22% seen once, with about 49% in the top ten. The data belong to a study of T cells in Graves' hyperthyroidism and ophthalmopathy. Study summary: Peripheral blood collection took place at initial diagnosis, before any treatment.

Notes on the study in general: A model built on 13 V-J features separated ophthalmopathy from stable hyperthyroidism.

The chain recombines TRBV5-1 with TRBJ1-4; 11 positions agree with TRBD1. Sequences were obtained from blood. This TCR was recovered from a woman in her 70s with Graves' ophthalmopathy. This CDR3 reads CASSLADGTGGEKLFF. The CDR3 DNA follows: TGCGCCAGCAGCTTGGCCGACGGGACAGGGGGTGAAAAACTGTTTTTT.